There are many counts of the clone carrying this T cell receptor (beta chain). The target antigen is unknown. This entry is derived from a study of CD8 T cells in ankylosing spondylitis. Study outcomes and limitations: Some of the motif variants had earlier been found in reactive arthritis patients' fluid and blood. Ankylosing spondylitis blood seemed to carry a telltale TCR beta motif made of fewer than ten highly homologous variants. Within matched ankylosing spondylitis synovial fluid, disease-linked clones were reportedly significantly enriched.

The germline V and J ends were trimmed by 8 bases and 0 bases, with 10 bases remaining between them. There are 12 residues in the CDR3. Germline V CDR1 and CDR2: SQVTM, ANQGSEA. Making use of molecular barcodes, quantitative 5'-RACE generated TCR beta libraries. One entry per CDR3 protein results from TCRdb running MiXCR on the 5' RACE reads. The table records a few hundred thousand distinct CDR3 sequences, over 9.5% of them present only once. The sequence was collected from a male donor with ankylosing spondylitis or in good health (not recorded which). The sequenced sample consisted of blood, either unsorted or a sorted T cell fraction (not recorded which). The chain uses TRBV29-1 and TRBJ1-2, with TRBD1 as a possible D gene (5 bases). CDR3 in DNA: TGCAGCTCCAGGGATGCTAACTATGGCTACACCTTC. Protein: CSSRDANYGYTF.